This T cell receptor (beta chain) came from a study of blood T cell repertoires in COVID-19. In the source study's methods: It was from reference gene primer amplification that nucleated cell counts were estimated. TCRdb keeps only in-frame clones here, not all; method: immunoSEQ multiplex PCR. The DNA gave D and trimming, while V, J and clone size come from that table. The sample has some 54,000 clones, roughly 91% seen once. Germline assignment: CDR1 LGHNA and CDR2 YSLEER. This CDR3 is built from 17 residues. V was cut by 1 base and J by 0 bases, with 13 bases left in between. The chain couples TRBV4-3 to TRBJ1-5; D call uncertain. This clonotype was sampled from a man aged 80 or over with active or convalescent COVID-19. The sample was peripheral blood. CDR3 sequence (DNA): TGCGCCAGCAGCCAAGGGATTAGCGGCTCTAGCAATCAGCCCCAGCATTTT. Translation: CASSQGISGSSNQPQHF.